A selection of T cell receptor beta chains follows, all from one sample in a study of shared T cell receptors in the human thymus. The protocol was immunoSEQ multiplex PCR, while the TCRdb copy is restricted to in-frame clones and leaves out a portion. The data show around 730,000 clones, 80% to 90% seen once. These same records also appear under a second study, on human thymus T cells.

Sequenced: thymocytes. Receptors were obtained from a girl under three years old with a congenital heart defect. Both conserved end residues are part of each CDR3. The order of the fields is CDR3 protein, CDR3 DNA, CDR3 length, D gene, clone size, V gene, J gene. A D gene is named only where the DNA matches it firmly. Size is stated for part of the rows, as once, few or many counts, or as a class when the clone is expanded.

CDR3aa: CASSSSGLEMDPF
CDR3nt: TGTGCCAGCAGTTCATCGGGACTCGAGATGGATCCCTTC
len: 13
d_gene: .
abundance: .
v_gene: TRBV28
j_gene: TRBJ1-2

CDR3aa: CASQTGSGQHGYTF
CDR3nt: TGTGCCAGCCAGACAGGGTCAGGCCAACATGGCTACACCTTC
len: 14
d_gene: TRBD1
abundance: .
v_gene: TRBV25-1
j_gene: TRBJ1-2

CDR3aa: CSVGGQNQPQHF
CDR3nt: TGCAGCGTTGGGGGGCAAAATCAGCCCCAGCATTTT
len: 12
d_gene: .
abundance: .
v_gene: TRBV29-1
j_gene: TRBJ1-5

CDR3aa: CASRKANLPNYGYTF
CDR3nt: TGTGCCAGCCGCAAAGCTAACCTCCCTAACTATGGCTACACCTTC
len: 15
d_gene: .
abundance: .
v_gene: TRBV27
j_gene: TRBJ1-2

CDR3aa: CAISEGTRGLIQGYTF
CDR3nt: TGTGCCATCAGTGAGGGGACCAGGGGTCTAATCCAAGGCTACACCTTC
len: 16
d_gene: .
abundance: .
v_gene: TRBV10-3
j_gene: TRBJ1-2

CDR3aa: CASSTRDTYNEQFF
CDR3nt: TGTGCCAGCAGCACCCGGGACACCTACAATGAGCAGTTCTTC
len: 14
d_gene: .
abundance: once
v_gene: TRBV7-9
j_gene: TRBJ2-1

CDR3aa: CASSLSINWTGSGNTIYF
CDR3nt: TGTGCCAGCAGTTTATCGATCAATTGGACAGGGTCTGGAAACACCATATATTTT
len: 18
d_gene: TRBD1
abundance: .
v_gene: TRBV27
j_gene: TRBJ1-3

CDR3aa: CASSQEGLNTEAFF
CDR3nt: TGTGCCAGCAGCCAAGAGGGCCTGAACACTGAAGCTTTCTTT
len: 14
d_gene: .
abundance: .
v_gene: TRBV4-2
j_gene: TRBJ1-1

CDR3aa: CASSQLTMPYTEAFF
CDR3nt: TGTGCCAGCAGCCAACTCACAATGCCGTACACTGAAGCTTTCTTT
len: 15
d_gene: .
abundance: .
v_gene: TRBV4-2
j_gene: TRBJ1-1

CDR3aa: CSVEDQGGSRNYGYTF
CDR3nt: TGCAGCGTTGAAGATCAGGGGGGCAGTCGGAACTATGGCTACACCTTC
len: 16
d_gene: TRBD1
abundance: once
v_gene: TRBV29-1
j_gene: TRBJ1-2

CDR3aa: CAWSVRFWTDSLNTEAFF
CDR3nt: TGTGCCTGGAGTGTTCGATTTTGGACAGACAGTCTGAACACTGAAGCTTTCTTT
len: 18
d_gene: .
abundance: few
v_gene: TRBV30
j_gene: TRBJ1-1

CDR3aa: CASIVTANYGYTF
CDR3nt: TGTGCCAGCATTGTAACAGCCAACTATGGCTACACCTTC
len: 13
d_gene: .
abundance: .
v_gene: TRBV6-1
j_gene: TRBJ1-2

CDR3aa: CASGLVRSTGGLYGYTF
CDR3nt: TGTGCTAGTGGTTTGGTACGATCGACAGGGGGACTCTATGGCTACACCTTC
len: 17
d_gene: TRBD1
abundance: .
v_gene: TRBV12-5
j_gene: TRBJ1-2

CDR3aa: CASSINRKSSYNEQFF
CDR3nt: TGTGCCAGCAGTATAAACAGAAAGAGCTCCTACAATGAGCAGTTCTTC
len: 16
d_gene: .
abundance: .
v_gene: TRBV27
j_gene: TRBJ2-1

CDR3aa: CASSLTHQGYNEKLFF
CDR3nt: TGCGCCAGCAGCCTAACACATCAGGGCTATAATGAAAAACTGTTTTTT
len: 16
d_gene: .
abundance: .
v_gene: TRBV5-1
j_gene: TRBJ1-4

CDR3aa: CASGLVKFSVLLDTIYF
CDR3nt: TGTGCTAGTGGTTTGGTAAAATTTAGTGTTTTGTTGGACACCATATATTTT
len: 17
d_gene: .
abundance: .
v_gene: TRBV12-5
j_gene: TRBJ1-3

CDR3aa: CASSLSQGASNTEAFF
CDR3nt: TGTGCCAGCAGTCTATCACAGGGGGCATCGAACACTGAAGCTTTCTTT
len: 16
d_gene: TRBD1
abundance: .
v_gene: TRBV25-1
j_gene: TRBJ1-1

CDR3aa: CASSSEGGGRALNTEAFF
CDR3nt: TGTGCCAGCAGCTCCGAAGGCGGGGGGCGCGCCTTGAACACTGAAGCTTTCTTT
len: 18
d_gene: .
abundance: once
v_gene: TRBV7-6
j_gene: TRBJ1-1

CDR3aa: CASSLDSFADTQYF
CDR3nt: TGTGCCAGCAGTCTTGACTCGTTCGCAGATACGCAGTATTTT
len: 14
d_gene: .
abundance: .
v_gene: TRBV9
j_gene: TRBJ2-3

CDR3aa: CASRRDTSGFNEKLFF
CDR3nt: TGCGCCAGCAGACGCGACACCTCGGGATTTAATGAAAAACTGTTTTTT
len: 16
d_gene: .
abundance: .
v_gene: TRBV5-1
j_gene: TRBJ1-4